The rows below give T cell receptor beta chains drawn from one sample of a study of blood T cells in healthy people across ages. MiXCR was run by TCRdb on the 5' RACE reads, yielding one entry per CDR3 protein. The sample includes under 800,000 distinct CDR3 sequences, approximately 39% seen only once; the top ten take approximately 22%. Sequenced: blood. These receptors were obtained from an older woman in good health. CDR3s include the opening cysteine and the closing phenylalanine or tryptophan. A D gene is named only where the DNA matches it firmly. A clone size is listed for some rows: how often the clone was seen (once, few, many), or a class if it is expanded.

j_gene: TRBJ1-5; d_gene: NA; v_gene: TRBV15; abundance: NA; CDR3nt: TGTGCCACCAGCAGACCCAATCAGCCCCAGCATTTT; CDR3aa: CATSRPNQPQHF
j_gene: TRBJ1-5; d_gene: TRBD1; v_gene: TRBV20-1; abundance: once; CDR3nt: TGCAGTGCTACAGCGGGGACAGATAGCAATCAGCCCCAGCATTTT; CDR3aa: CSATAGTDSNQPQHF
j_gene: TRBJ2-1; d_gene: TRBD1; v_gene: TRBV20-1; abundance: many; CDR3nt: TGCAGTGCTAGTGCGACAGGGGTAGGGAATGAGCAGTTCTTC; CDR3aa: CSASATGVGNEQFF
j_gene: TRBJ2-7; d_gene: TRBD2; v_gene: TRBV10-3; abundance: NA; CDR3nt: TGTGCCATCAGTGGAAATAGCGGGAACGAGCAGTACTTC; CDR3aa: CAISGNSGNEQYF
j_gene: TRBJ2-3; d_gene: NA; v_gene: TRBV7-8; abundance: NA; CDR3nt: TGTGCCAGCAGCTTACAGTGGCGGGACACTCATAGCACAGATACGCAGTATTTT; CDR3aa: CASSLQWRDTHSTDTQYF
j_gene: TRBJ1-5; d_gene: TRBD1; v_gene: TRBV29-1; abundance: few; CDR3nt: TGCAGCGTTGAAGGGGACAGCTATCAGCCCCAGCATTTT; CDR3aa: CSVEGDSYQPQHF
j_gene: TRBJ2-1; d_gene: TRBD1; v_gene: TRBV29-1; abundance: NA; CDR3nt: TGCAGCGTAGCCTTTTCCGGGACAGGAATCTACAATGAGCAGTTCTTC; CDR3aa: CSVAFSGTGIYNEQFF
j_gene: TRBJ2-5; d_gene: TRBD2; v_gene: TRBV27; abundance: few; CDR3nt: TGTGCCAGCACCGTAGCGGGGGCAGAGACCCAGTACTTC; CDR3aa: CASTVAGAETQYF
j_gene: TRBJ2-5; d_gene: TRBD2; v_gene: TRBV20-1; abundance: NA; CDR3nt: TGCAGTGCTAGAGCCAGCGGGATCTCCAGAGGGACCCAGTACTTC; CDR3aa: CSARASGISRGTQYF
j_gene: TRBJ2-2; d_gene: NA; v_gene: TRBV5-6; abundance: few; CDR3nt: TGTGCCAGCAGCTTAGGGGCGACCACCGGGGAGCTGTTTTTT; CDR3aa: CASSLGATTGELFF
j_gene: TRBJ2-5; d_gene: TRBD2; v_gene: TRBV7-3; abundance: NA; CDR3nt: TGTGCCAGCAGCTTAAATAGCGGGGGGGCCCAAGAGACCCAGTACTTC; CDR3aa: CASSLNSGGAQETQYF
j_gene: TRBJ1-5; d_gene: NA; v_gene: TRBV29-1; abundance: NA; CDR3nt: TGCAGCGTCTCTTCGGGGGACAATCAGCCCCAGCATTTT; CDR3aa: CSVSSGDNQPQHF
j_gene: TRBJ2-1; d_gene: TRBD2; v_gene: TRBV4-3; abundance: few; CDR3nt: TGCGCCAGCAGCCACCTACTAGCGGGAGAAGGGAATGAGCAGTTCTTC; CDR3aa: CASSHLLAGEGNEQFF
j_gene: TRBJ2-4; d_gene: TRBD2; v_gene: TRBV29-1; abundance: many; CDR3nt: TGCAGCGTAGCGCCGTCGACTAGCGGGATTACGGGCAAAAACATTCAGTACTTC; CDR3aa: CSVAPSTSGITGKNIQYF